This passage covers 11 T cell receptor beta chains from one sample sequenced in a study of shared clonotypes between healthy human individuals. Clones were read by immunoSEQ multiplex PCR, and TCRdb kept only the in-frame ones, dropping some. The sample gives 2 million to 3 million clones, 90% to 95% of which show up once; roughly 0.39% is in the top ten. The specimen was naive CD4+ T cells from PBMCs. The sample's subset: CD45RA+ positively selected. These receptors came from a man aged 18 to 30 in good health. Some clones in this sample may be carry-over from other donors' samples.

CDR3 protein: CASSLQSPNYGYTF. The CDR3 DNA sequence: TGTGCCAGCAGTTTGCAGAGCCCAAACTATGGCTACACCTTC. The V call is TRBV28, the J call TRBJ1-2; D ambiguous. This CDR3 contains 14 residues. Trimming left V 3 bases short and J 2 bases short, with 10 bases between. The germline V gene encodes CDR1 MDHEN and CDR2 SYDVKM.

This clone was observed a few times. In nucleotides, the CDR3 is TGTGCCAGCAGTGGGGGAGCTAACTATGGCTACACCTTC. As protein: CASSGGANYGYTF. V gene TRBV2 combines with J gene TRBJ1-2, with no clear D. The CDR3 is made up of 13 amino acids. CDR1 and CDR2 from the germline V gene are SNHLY and FYNNEI. Trimming stripped 4 bases from V and 0 bases from J, with 6 bases between.

Concerning this clone itself: Other DNA sequences in the same sample also yield this CDR3. The chain joins TRBV6-5 to TRBJ1-5; unclear D gene. Germline V gene lookup returns CDR1 MNHEY and CDR2 SVGAGI. This CDR3 spans 15 amino acids. With 0 bases removed from V and 2 bases from J, the gap between germline ends came to 8 bases. The CDR3 DNA is TGTGCCAGCAGTTACTCCTCCAGAGGCAATCAGCCCCAGCATTTT. Protein: CASSYSSRGNQPQHF.

This chain uses TRBV15 with TRBJ1-2; D is perhaps TRBD1 (5 bases). Trimming pared 6 bases from V and 4 bases from J, leaving 15 bases between. Germline assignment: CDR1 LNHNV and CDR2 YYDKDF (reference sequence). The CDR3 spans 14 residues. CDR3 sequence: CATSAGGRVYGYTF. CDR3 sequence (DNA): TGTGCCACCAGTGCGGGGGGGAGGGTCTATGGCTACACCTTC.

J is TRBJ1-2 and V is TRBV5-4; D gene unclear. CDR3 length: 14 residues. Germline V lookup: CDR1 SGHNT, CDR2 YYREEE (reference sequence). Trimming removed 0 bases at V and 4 bases at J, with 10 bases between. The CDR3 reads CASSLEGGTYGYTF. The CDR3 DNA is TGTGCCAGCAGCTTGGAGGGCGGAACCTATGGCTACACCTTC. Filled out from reference TRBV5-4 and TRBJ1-2, the complete variable domain reads ETGVTQSPTHLIKTRGQQVTLRCSSQSGHNTVSWYQQALGQGPQFIFQYYREEENGRGNFPPRFSGLQFPNYSSELNVNALELDDSALYLCASSLEGGTYGYTFGSGTRLTVV.

V and J are TRBV5-6 and TRBJ1-1; 8 bases align to TRBD1. The CDR3 loop spans 14 amino acids. Trimming cost V 0 bases and J 11 bases; bases outside gene matches: 9. Germline CDR1 SGHDT, CDR2 YYEEEE. CDR3 nucleotide sequence: TGTGCCAGCAGCTTGGTCGGACAGGGAGGGGACGCTTTCTTT. Translated: CASSLVGQGGDAFF.

The chain carries TRBV20-1 and TRBJ2-3, with D unresolved. Germline CDR1 DFQATT, CDR2 SNEGSKA (reference sequence). V lost 4 bases and J 0 bases, leaving 2 bases between the germline ends. CDR3 size: 11 residues. For the CDR3, the DNA is TGCAGTGCTATAAGCACAGATACGCAGTATTTT. Translated: CSAISTDTQYF.

This chain connects TRBV7-9 to TRBJ2-1; possible D gene TRBD1, 5 bases. Per the germline V gene, CDR1 is SEHNR and CDR2 is FQNEAQ (reference sequence). The CDR3 sequence is 11 residues long. Trimming left V 9 bases short and J 9 bases short, with 12 bases between. The CDR3: CASSPGIEQFF. The CDR3 DNA reads as TGTGCCAGTTCACCAGGGATTGAGCAGTTCTTC.

The CDR3 spells CASSLGRLSGTEAFF. CDR3 bases: TGCGCCAGCAGCTTGGGCCGGTTGTCTGGCACTGAAGCTTTCTTT. V gene TRBV5-1 combines with J gene TRBJ1-1; D unresolved. Trimming shortened V by 0 bases and J by 4 bases, and 13 bases separated the two germline ends. Per the germline V gene, CDR1 is SGHRS and CDR2 is YFSETQ. This CDR3 is built from 15 residues.

The chain links TRBV16 to TRBJ1-5; D is possibly TRBD1 (6 bases). The V end was cut by 5 bases, the J end by 7 bases, with 27 bases between. From germline, CDR1 is KGHSY and CDR2 FQNENV. This CDR3 is built from 18 residues. The CDR3 DNA reads as TGTGCCAGCAGCGAAAGGGGGTCTCCCCGCCCCCTAATACAGCCCCAGCATTTT. Protein product: CASSERGSPRPLIQPQHF.

This chain uses TRBV1 with TRBJ2-7; the D call in the table, TRBD2, was not verified against the DNA. TRBV1 has pseudogene status. The CDR3 is 14 amino acids. The CDR3 DNA reads TGCACCAGCACCTGGAGCCTAGCGACATCCGAGCAGTACTTC. The encoded protein is CTSTWSLATSEQYF.